This T cell receptor beta chain originates from a study of T cell repertoires in cytomegalovirus infection. Study outcomes and limitations: Ex vivo responses were dominated by HLA-C-restricted CMV-specific TCR beta clonotypes.

This clonotype was detected only a few times. Its antigen remains unidentified. TCRdb ran MiXCR on the reads and lists one entry per CDR3 protein. This table has fewer than 1,000,000 distinct CDR3 sequences, about a third appearing once. With V trimmed by 5 bases and J by 3 bases, 7 bases remained unmatched. The CDR3 totals 16 residues. CDR1 and CDR2 (germline): MNHNY, SVGAGI (reference sequence). This chain joins TRBV6-6 and TRBJ2-2; TRBD2 agrees at 9 bases. The receptor was isolated from a human donor in good health (CMV status not recorded). Some clones in this sample may be carry-over from other donors' samples. The input for sequencing was cultured CD8+ T cells from PBMCs, taken from culture after CMV antigen stimulation. The CDR3 region has the DNA TGTGCCAGCAGTGATCGGCTAGCGGGGTACACCGGGGAGCTGTTTTTT. It translates to CASSDRLAGYTGELFF.